These 26 T cell receptor beta chains were sequenced from one sample in a study of immune heterogeneity within non-small cell lung tumors. Template input, which was bulk tumor genomic DNA, totaled approximately 630 ng per sample. Surgical sampling yielded several biopsies per primary tumor (spaced far apart). Samples came from untreated patients having curative surgery for newly diagnosed non-small cell lung cancer. A multiplex PCR containing 32 V primers and 13 J primers was used to amplify TCR beta CDR3. TCRdb reprocessed the multiplex PCR reads with MiXCR, giving one entry per CDR3 protein. The sample includes over 5,500 distinct CDR3 sequences, 20% to 25% seen only once; the top ten take 11% to 15%. Sequenced input: lung tumor tissue. All receptors derive from a female donor with non-small cell lung cancer.

This clonotype was picked up a small number of times. The gene calls are TRBV20-1 and TRBJ1-2; 10 bases are shared with TRBD1. Germline loops: CDR1 DFQATT, CDR2 SNEGSKA (reference sequence). Trimming removed 6 bases from V and 6 bases from J; junction bases left unmatched: 10. The CDR3 has 14 amino acids. DNA for the CDR3: TGCAGTGCCGAGCCCCATGGACAGGGGGATGGCTACACCTTC. As protein: CSAEPHGQGDGYTF.

The chain is built from TRBV27 and TRBJ2-6; D is tentatively TRBD1 or TRBD2 (5 bases each). The germline V gene encodes CDR1 MNHEY and CDR2 SMNVEV (reference sequence). The CDR3 length is 19 residues. The V gene lost 5 bases and the J gene lost 2 bases, with 22 bases spanning the gap. The DNA of the CDR3 is TGTGCCAGCAGTCAAACCCACCCGGGACGAAGGGCTGGGGCCAACGTCCTGACTTTC. Its protein is CASSQTHPGRRAGANVLTF.

The gene calls are TRBV5-1 and TRBJ2-3; the match to TRBD2 covers 7 bases. The germline V gene has CDR1 SGHRS and CDR2 YFSETQ. V lost 0 bases to trimming and J lost 0 bases; unmatched junction nucleotides: 4. The CDR3 extends over 16 amino acids. The CDR3 DNA sequence: TGCGCCAGCAGCTTGGGCGGGAGAGGGAGCACAGATACGCAGTATTTT. As protein: CASSLGGRGSTDTQYF.

The genes are TRBV30 and TRBJ2-7; D call uncertain. The CDR3 extends over 13 amino acids. The V and J ends lost 1 base and 0 bases respectively, with 7 bases between them. Germline V CDR1 and CDR2: GTSNPN, SVGIG (reference sequence). The chain's CDR3 is CAWSDSNSYEQYF. The CDR3 DNA is TGTGCCTGGAGTGACTCTAACTCCTACGAGCAGTACTTC. The full variable domain, in which reference TRBV30 and TRBJ2-7 provide the parts outside the CDR3, is SQTIHQWPATLVQPVGSPLSLECTVEGTSNPNLYWYRQAAGRGLQLLFYSVGIGQISSEVPQNLSASRPQDRQFILSSKKLLLSDSGFYLCAWSDSNSYEQYFGPGTRLTVT.

By sample share, this clonotype is medium-sized. The genes are TRBV14 and TRBJ1-2, with 8 bases identical to TRBD1. Germline loops: CDR1 SGHDN, CDR2 FVKESK. Losses at the gene ends were 1 base for V and 0 bases for J; bases not matched to a gene: 7. This CDR3 is built from 17 residues. The CDR3, as DNA: TGTGCCAGCAGCCAAGTCCCAGGGGGCTCCACTAACTATGGCTACACCTTC. Amino acids: CASSQVPGGSTNYGYTF.

This clonotype qualifies as medium-sized (0.01 to 0.1%). This chain links TRBV12-3 or TRBV12-4 with TRBJ1-5; no clear D. V was shortened by 3 bases and J by 3 bases, with 9 bases between the two germline ends. This CDR3 comprises 14 residues. The CDR3 sequence is CASSFWADNQPQHF. CDR3 DNA sequence: TGTGCCAGCAGTTTTTGGGCAGACAATCAGCCCCAGCATTTT.

This chain links TRBV9 with TRBJ2-2; no reliable D call. Trimming shortened V by 0 bases and J by 4 bases, and 16 bases separated the two germline ends. CDR3 length equals 17 residues. CDR1 is SGDLS, CDR2 YYNGEE, per germline. The CDR3: CASSVEASPTPTGELFF. Here the CDR3 DNA reads TGTGCCAGCAGCGTAGAAGCTTCCCCCACCCCCACCGGGGAGCTGTTTTTT. Based on the CDR3 plus reference TRBV9 and TRBJ2-2, the full variable domain is DSGVTQTPKHLITATGQRVTLRCSPRSGDLSVYWYQQSLDQGLQFLIQYYNGEERAKGNILERFSAQQFPDLHSELNLSSLELGDSALYFCASSVEASPTPTGELFFGEGSRLTVL.

The J gene is TRBJ2-7, the V gene TRBV6-1; TRBD2 matches at 7 bases. This CDR3 has 15 amino acids. The V segment lost 11 bases and the J segment 2 bases; nucleotides outside the gene matches: 15. The germline gives CDR1 MNHNS, CDR2 SASEGT. For the CDR3, the DNA is TGTGCCCCAACCTTATGGCAGGGAGGGACCTACGAGCAGTACTTC. Its translation is CAPTLWQGGTYEQYF.

The chain couples TRBV29-1 to TRBJ2-7; tentative D call: TRBD1 (5 bases). Trimming stripped 6 bases from V and 1 base from J, with 13 bases between. CDR3 length: 13 amino acids. Germline loops: CDR1 SQVTM, CDR2 ANQGSEA. CDR3 DNA: TGCAGCGTCACCCCCCCAGGGTCCTACGAGCAGTACTTC. Translating it yields CSVTPPGSYEQYF.

The chain joins TRBV3-1 to TRBJ2-5; 7 nucleotides align to TRBD1. V was pared by 7 bases and J by 5 bases, with 13 bases of the junction left unmatched. The CDR3 contains 15 residues. The germline V gene has CDR1 LGHDT and CDR2 YNNKEL (reference sequence). The CDR3: CASNPPGRGQETQYF. The CDR3 DNA sequence: TGTGCCAGCAATCCCCCAGGAAGGGGGCAGGAGACCCAGTACTTC.

The rearrangement joins TRBV19 to TRBJ2-1; possible D gene TRBD2, 6 bases. Germline lookup yields CDR1 LNHDA and CDR2 SQIVND (reference sequence). V was cut by 3 bases and J by 3 bases, with 12 bases left in between. The CDR3 spans 15 residues. The CDR3 bases are TGTGCCAGTAGTATCGGGGGAGCAGGCTACAATGAGCAGTTCTTC. As protein: CASSIGGAGYNEQFF.

This clonotype is deemed medium-sized (0.01 to 0.1%). The V gene is TRBV18, the J gene TRBJ2-1; D is perhaps TRBD1 (5 bases). V lost 4 bases and J 8 bases, leaving 12 bases between the germline ends. Germline CDR1 is KGHSH and CDR2 is LQKENI. This CDR3 spans 13 amino acids. The CDR3 region has the DNA TGTGCCAGCTCACAACTACAGGCTCATGAGCAGTTCTTC. Encoded protein: CASSQLQAHEQFF.

This clonotype was recorded a few times. V and J are TRBV6-1 and TRBJ1-5; D is unresolved. V was pared by 6 bases and J by 5 bases, with 20 bases between. This CDR3 region has 16 residues. Germline-derived CDR1 and CDR2 are MNHNS and SASEGT. Here the CDR3 DNA reads TGTGCCAGCAGGGACCCACGGAACGGGGTAGATCAGCCCCAGCATTTT. Translation gives CASRDPRNGVDQPQHF.

This clonotype is classed as medium-sized. The CDR3 DNA reads TGCGCCAGCAGCTCGGAAGGGTCCGGGGAGCTGTTTTTT. It translates to CASSSEGSGELFF. The chain carries TRBV5-1 and TRBJ2-2; D unresolved. The germline V gene has CDR1 SGHRS and CDR2 YFSETQ. This CDR3 contains 13 residues. The V gene lost 3 bases and the J gene lost 6 bases, with 9 bases spanning the gap.

This clonotype was observed a handful of times. The chain carries TRBV10-3 and TRBJ2-1, with D hard to call. V lost 2 bases and J lost 4, with 12 bases in between. This CDR3 spans 15 amino acids. In germline, CDR1 is ENHRY, CDR2 SYGVKD. This chain's CDR3 is CAISETDVEYNEQFF. Here the CDR3 DNA reads TGTGCCATCAGTGAGACGGATGTCGAATACAATGAGCAGTTCTTC.

The V gene is TRBV7-9, the J gene TRBJ1-4; no clear D gene. The CDR3 extends over 15 amino acids. CDR1 SEHNR and CDR2 FQNEAQ come from the germline V gene (reference sequence). The V gene lost 5 bases and the J gene lost 8 bases, with 18 bases spanning the gap. In DNA, the CDR3 is TGTGCCAGCAGCCAGATGATGGTTCCGGAGGAAAAACTGTTTTTT. Translating it yields CASSQMMVPEEKLFF.

The chain links TRBV20-1 to TRBJ2-3; D gene unclear. The CDR3 is made up of 15 amino acids. The germline CDR1 and CDR2 sequences are DFQATT and SNEGSKA (reference sequence). The V gene lost 0 bases and the J gene lost 0 bases, with 10 bases spanning the gap. CDR3 nucleotides: TGCAGTGCTAGAGATTACGCGGAGAGCACAGATACGCAGTATTTT. Translated, it gives CSARDYAESTDTQYF.

By proportion, this clonotype is medium-sized. The chain carries TRBV6-1 and TRBJ2-7, with 7 bases aligning to TRBD1. Germline lookup yields CDR1 MNHNS and CDR2 SASEGT. V shed 2 bases and J 3 bases; nucleotides not matched to a gene: 4. This CDR3 comprises 14 residues. CDR3 DNA: TGTGCCAGCAGTGAAAGGGGGCTTGACTACGAGCAGTACTTC. Translated: CASSERGLDYEQYF.

This clonotype turned up a few times. The CDR3 reads CASSLNPGGGGTDTQYF. The CDR3 DNA is TGTGCCAGCAGCTTAAATCCGGGGGGAGGAGGCACAGATACGCAGTATTTT. The rearrangement links TRBV7-3 to TRBJ2-3; 7 bases are shared with TRBD2. From germline, CDR1 is SGHTA and CDR2 FQGTGA. The CDR3 runs 17 residues. J lost 1 base, V lost 1 base, and 8 bases had no gene match.

A note on this clonotype: A much bigger clone sits one base away, suggesting this may be a read error. This chain uses TRBV24-1 with TRBJ2-7, with 9 nucleotides matching TRBD1. CDR3 size: 14 residues. The germline V gene has CDR1 KGHDR and CDR2 SFDVKD. The CDR3 coding sequence is TGTTCCACCAGTGATTTTACAGGGGGCGGCGAGCAGTACTTC. This gives the protein CSTSDFTGGGEQYF.

This clonotype appeared a few times. The CDR3 protein is CASSGGLLEQFF. The CDR3 DNA follows: TGTGCCAGCAGCGGCGGACTTCTAGAGCAGTTCTTC. The chain couples TRBV27 to TRBJ2-1; D possibly corresponds to TRBD2 (5 bases). CDR1 MNHEY and CDR2 SMNVEV come from the germline V gene (reference sequence). V lost 6 bases and J lost 10, with 13 bases in between. This CDR3 contains 12 residues.

By share, this clonotype counts as medium-sized. The chain carries TRBV12-3 or TRBV12-4 and TRBJ1-1; 8 positions match TRBD1. The CDR3 is made up of 14 amino acids. Trimming at V came to 5 bases and at J to 0 bases, leaving 2 bases not matched to a gene. CDR3 protein: CASSRQGMNTEAFF. The CDR3 DNA follows: TGTGCCAGCAGTCGACAGGGGATGAACACTGAAGCTTTCTTT.

As for this clonotype: A much larger clone differs from this one at a single base, so this may be a read error. The chain employs TRBV28 and TRBJ2-7; tentatively, D is TRBD2 (5 bases). This CDR3 region has 11 residues. The V and J ends lost 8 bases and 9 bases respectively, with 14 bases between them. Germline CDR1 and CDR2: MDHEN and SYDVKM. The CDR3 bases are TGTGCCAGCCGAGGGTTTTCCGGGCAGTACTTC. It codes for CASRGFSGQYF.

In this sample, this clonotype is medium-sized (0.01 to 0.1%). The chain has TRBV27 and TRBJ1-1; TRBD1 might be the D (5 bases). The CDR3 consists of 13 residues. Germline V gene data show CDR1 as MNHEY and CDR2 as SMNVEV (reference sequence). Trimming pared 7 bases from V and 1 base from J, leaving 10 bases between. CDR3 region: CASKTQGNTEAFF. The CDR3 DNA reads as TGTGCCAGCAAAACTCAGGGGAACACTGAAGCTTTCTTT.

This clonotype is termed medium-sized. The chain links TRBV7-2 to TRBJ1-3; TRBD1 is a possible D gene (5 bases). The germline CDR1 and CDR2 sequences are SGHTA and FQGNSA. V dropped 4 bases and J dropped 4 bases, with 11 bases sitting between them. The CDR3 spans 14 residues. Here the CDR3 DNA reads TGTGCCAGCAGCTCCGGGGGAAACGGAAACACCATATATTTT. The encoded protein is CASSSGGNGNTIYF.

By share, this clonotype ranks as medium-sized (0.01 to 0.1%). CDR3 protein: CASRRGSEQYF. As DNA, the CDR3 is TGTGCCAGCCGGAGGGGGAGCGAGCAGTACTTC. This sequence joins TRBV2 and TRBJ2-7; tentatively, D is TRBD1 or TRBD2 (6 bases each). Trimming took 8 bases from V and 6 from J, leaving 11 bases between them. Germline V lookup: CDR1 SNHLY, CDR2 FYNNEI. The length of the CDR3 is 11 residues.